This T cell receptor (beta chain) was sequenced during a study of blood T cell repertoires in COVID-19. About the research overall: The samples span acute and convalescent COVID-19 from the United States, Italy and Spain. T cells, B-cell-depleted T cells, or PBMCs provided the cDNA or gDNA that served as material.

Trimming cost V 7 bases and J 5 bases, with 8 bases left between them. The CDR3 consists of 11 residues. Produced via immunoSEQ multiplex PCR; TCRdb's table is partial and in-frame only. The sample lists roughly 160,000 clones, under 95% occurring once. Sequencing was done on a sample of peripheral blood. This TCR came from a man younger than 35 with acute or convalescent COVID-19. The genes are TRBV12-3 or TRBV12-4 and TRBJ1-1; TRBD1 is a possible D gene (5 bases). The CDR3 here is CASIRGTEAFF. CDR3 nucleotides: TGTGCCAGCATTAGGGGTACTGAAGCTTTCTTT.